Listed below are T cell receptor beta chains from one sample, sequenced in a study of post-analysis software for immune sequencing data. MiXCR, run by TCRdb on the PCR reads, gives a single entry per CDR3 protein. The sample includes 700,000 to 900,000 distinct CDR3 sequences, 40% to 55% of them seen just once. The sequenced sample was blood. Every receptor here comes from a girl between 10 and 17 years old with multiple sclerosis. CDR3s include the opening cysteine and the closing phenylalanine or tryptophan. The D gene is left open where the match is weak. Not every row has a clone size; where given, it reads once, few, many or a size class.

d_gene | j_gene | abundance | v_gene | CDR3aa | CDR3nt
TRBD1 | TRBJ2-7 | few | TRBV5-1 | CASSHDRGPTEQYF | TGCGCCAGCAGCCACGACAGGGGGCCTACAGAGCAGTACTTC
TRBD2 | TRBJ2-3 | . | TRBV15 | CATSRDWGGGRTQYF | TGTGCCACCAGCAGAGATTGGGGTGGCGGGAGGACGCAGTATTTT
TRBD2 | TRBJ2-1 | few | TRBV3-1 | CASSLAGGRDDEQFF | TGTGCCAGCAGCCTAGCGGGAGGCCGTGACGATGAGCAGTTCTTC
TRBD1 | TRBJ2-4 | few | TRBV13 | CASSFGTEKNIQYF | TGTGCCAGCAGCTTCGGGACAGAGAAAAACATTCAGTACTTC
. | TRBJ2-1 | . | TRBV27 | CASSPIELNEQFF | TGTGCCAGCAGTCCCATAGAGCTTAATGAGCAGTTCTTC
. | TRBJ2-1 | . | TRBV7-3 | CASSLVHNNEQFF | TGTGCCAGCAGCCTCGTGCACAACAATGAGCAGTTCTTC
. | TRBJ2-1 | . | TRBV12-3/TRBV12-4 | CASSLGSGYNEQFF | TGTGCCAGCAGCTTAGGCAGCGGGTACAATGAGCAGTTCTTC
. | TRBJ1-2 | . | TRBV11-2 | CASSLEVGVGLYGYTF | TGTGCCAGCAGCTTAGAGGTGGGCGTCGGGCTCTATGGCTACACCTTC
. | TRBJ2-5 | . | TRBV12-3/TRBV12-4 | CASSLTRGLVYF | TGTGCCAGCAGTTTAACCCGCGGATTGGTGTACTTC
TRBD2 | TRBJ2-3 | few | TRBV12-3/TRBV12-4 | CASIPRVAGKIDTQYF | TGTGCCAGCATACCCAGGGTAGCGGGAAAGATAGATACGCAGTATTTT
. | TRBJ2-4 | . | TRBV3-1 | CASSQVRAGRTKNIQYF | TGTGCCAGCAGCCAAGTTCGTGCGGGAAGGACCAAAAACATTCAGTACTTC
. | TRBJ2-7 | few | TRBV4-1 | CASSQDWGAQEARYF | TGCGCCAGCAGCCAAGATTGGGGGGCCCAAGAGGCCCGGTACTTC
TRBD1 | TRBJ2-1 | few | TRBV4-2 | CASSQDSGQASYNEQFF | TGTGCCAGCAGCCAAGATTCGGGACAGGCCTCCTACAATGAGCAGTTCTTC
TRBD1 | TRBJ2-7 | . | TRBV12-3/TRBV12-4 | CASRDPGQGPYSEQYF | TGTGCCAGCAGGGACCCCGGACAGGGGCCCTACAGCGAGCAGTACTTC
TRBD1 | TRBJ2-1 | few | TRBV7-6 | CASSPQGGTTSSYNEQFF | TGTGCCAGCAGCCCACAGGGGGGAACAACTAGCTCCTACAATGAGCAGTTCTTC
. | TRBJ2-3 | few | TRBV7-9 | CASSPLYDSPVWDTQYF | TGTGCCAGCAGCCCCCTCTACGACAGTCCCGTTTGGGATACGCAGTATTTT
. | TRBJ1-1 | . | TRBV12-3/TRBV12-4 | CASSFSPDTEAFF | TGTGCCAGCAGTTTCAGCCCGGACACTGAAGCTTTCTTT
. | TRBJ2-7 | few | TRBV10-3 | CASGYWTYEQYF | TGTGCCAGCGGGTACTGGACGTACGAGCAGTACTTC
TRBD2 | TRBJ2-7 | . | TRBV7-2 | CASSLGTSVYYEQYF | TGTGCCAGCAGCTTGGGGACTAGCGTTTATTACGAGCAGTACTTC
. | TRBJ1-2 | . | TRBV6-6 | CASRGEDGSTTF | TGTGCCAGCAGGGGGGAGGACGGATCGACCACCTTC
. | TRBJ1-1 | once | TRBV6-1 | CASEGHLNTEAFF | TGTGCCAGCGAGGGACATCTGAACACTGAAGCTTTCTTT
TRBD2 | TRBJ2-1 | once | TRBV2 | CASSPELAGFYNEQFF | TGTGCCAGCAGCCCGGAACTAGCGGGCTTCTACAATGAGCAGTTCTTC
TRBD1 | TRBJ1-1 | . | TRBV6-5 | CASSYSNRGTEAFF | TGTGCCAGCAGTTACTCGAACAGGGGCACTGAAGCTTTCTTT
TRBD1 | TRBJ1-4 | . | TRBV6-1 | CASSELRGQGQRSEKLFF | TGTGCCAGCAGTGAATTGAGGGGACAGGGGCAGAGGAGTGAAAAACTGTTTTTT
TRBD2 | TRBJ2-4 | few | TRBV3-1 | CASSQVGTSGGQYF | TGTGCCAGCAGCCAAGTGGGGACTAGCGGGGGACAGTACTTC
. | TRBJ1-4 | . | TRBV5-6 | CASSSLEAAKLFF | TGTGCCAGCAGCTCTCTCGAGGCCGCAAAACTGTTTTTT
TRBD2 | TRBJ2-1 | . | TRBV15 | CATSRALGRLAGYNEQFF | TGTGCCACCAGCAGGGCCCTTGGGCGACTAGCGGGCTACAATGAGCAGTTCTTC
TRBD2 | TRBJ2-5 | . | TRBV28 | CASSLYPAREQYF | TGTGCCAGCAGTTTATATCCGGCGCGGGAGCAGTACTTC
. | TRBJ1-2 | . | TRBV29-1 | CSVEKAGYTF | TGCAGCGTTGAAAAGGCCGGCTACACCTTC
. | TRBJ1-2 | . | TRBV29-1 | CSVEDLTTGQSLNYGCTF | TGCAGCGTTGAAGACCTCACCACTGGACAGTCTCTTAACTATGGCTGCACCTTC
. | TRBJ2-3 | few | TRBV6-6 | CASSLRSAETADTQYF | TGTGCCAGCAGCCTAAGAAGCGCCGAAACTGCAGATACGCAGTATTTT
. | TRBJ1-2 | . | TRBV20-1 | CSARTGIYGYTF | TGCAGTGCTAGAACAGGAATCTATGGCTACACCTTC
TRBD2 | TRBJ2-1 | . | TRBV12-3/TRBV12-4 | CASSPSGSEKNEQFF | TGTGCCAGCAGCCCCAGCGGGAGCGAGAAAAATGAGCAGTTCTTC
. | TRBJ2-4 | . | TRBV20-1 | CSARVDGEYF | TGCAGTGCTAGAGTGGACGGAGAGTACTTC
. | TRBJ2-7 | . | TRBV6-5 | CASSYAQGSPYEQYF | TGTGCCAGCAGTTACGCTCAGGGGTCCCCCTACGAGCAGTACTTC